This T cell receptor beta chain was identified in a study of shared clonotypes between healthy human individuals (TCRdb year 2020). About the study as a whole: A few men and a couple of women, aged 18 to 49 years, made up the cohort. Per donor, three plates each were used for CD4 naive and CD4 memory, two for CD8 naive, and one for CD8 memory. To estimate repertoire size and how much clonotypes are shared between individuals, the study performed deep sequencing of blood TCR repertoires from roughly five healthy adults. Libraries were prepared and TCR repertoires were sequenced by different laboratories using diverse techniques, in order to increase sequencing depth and limit assay-specific biases. Each donor's leukapheresis produced roughly between roughly 0.9 and 9 billion PBMCs.

CDR1 is given as SGHNT and CDR2 as YYREEE, both from the germline V gene (reference sequence). Compared with germline, V lacks 4 bases and J lacks 2 bases; bases without a gene match: 12. From the cysteine up to the phenylalanine, the CDR3 has a length of 16 residues. The DNA shown is the 48-base CDR3, in frame from base 1. Using the deep immunoSEQ assay, TCR CDR3 regions were amplified from genomic DNA by multiplex PCR. For each cell subset, the extracted genomic DNA was distributed evenly across all wells of several immunoSEQ 96-well plates, and each plate served as one replicate. For sorted subsets, about 0.2 ug genomic DNA, equal to tens of thousands of T cell genomes, was loaded into each replicate PCR. Purified libraries were quantified with a Qubit 3.0 fluorometer, sized on a Bioanalyzer 2100, and re-quantified with the KAPA Library Quantification kit. Every immunoSEQ 96-well plate was sequenced on a dedicated single-read 150-cycle Illumina NextSeq 550 flow cell. The authors' analysis ran thus. The immunoSEQ output contained only junctional sequences without quality scores, so filtering could not match that applied to full-length reads. Sequences were annotated with PyIR, a Python wrapper for IgBLAST v1.9, using IMGT germline references to assign V/J genes and CDR3. Reads were filtered out if the reads had weak V/J assignments (E-value above 1e-6), no CDR3, stop codons, out-of-frame junctions, or ambiguous translated residues. A V3J clonotype was defined by an identical inferred V gene, J gene, and CDR3 amino acid sequence. Percentage overlap between repertoires was computed as shared unique clonotypes divided by the size of the smaller repertoire. RTK rarefaction, the Chao1 estimator, and Recon v2.1 estimates of unobserved clonotypes were used to assess repertoire richness. For all TCRbeta clonotypes obtained by the gDNA method from a handful of donors, generation probabilities were computed with OLGA. TCRdb re-hosts the immuneACCESS table, in-frame sequences only. Its copies lack some clones; in the studies checked, an unresolved V gene accounts for under half of them, and the cause for the rest is not known. V and J calls and clone size are as listed in that table; D and trimming were resolved from the DNA. The sample table shows approximately 980,000 clones, and more than 75% are seen once. About 1.5% of the sample is in the top ten clones.

What the authors observed across the whole study: Compared with non-shared clonotypes, clonotypes shared by all four sorted-subset donors had higher generation probabilities. Only blood was sampled, and tissue TCR repertoires likely differ from those in blood. Pairwise subsampling indicated that sequencing depth was expected to affect the degree of clonotype sharing among donors. Sharing across several donors was observed for around 5% of naive CD4, about 3.2% of naive CD8, 2% to 2.5% of memory CD4, and roughly 0.4% of memory CD8 clonotypes. Naive subsets generally had larger estimated clonotype richness than memory subsets did. Because the study included a small number of donors, the genetic and exposure-history diversity represented was limited. Even with the large sequencing depth, rarefaction of the sorted-subset datasets indicated that sequencing was incomplete.

This clone was found once. Its recognized antigen is unknown. No much larger clonotype is one base removed from it; base qualities were not supplied. Donors were healthy HIV-negative adults with no recently reported acute infections or vaccinations. Every donor was a Caucasian adult living in Nashville, Tennessee, USA. CD4+ T cells were enriched by magnetic negative selection, after which naive cells were positively selected on CD45RA and the negative fraction was taken as the memory subset. Blood was obtained by leukapheresis, after which PBMCs were separated by Ficoll-Histopaque density gradient centrifugation and cryopreserved in liquid nitrogen vapor phase. Analytical flow cytometry was used to check the purity and quantity of every magnetically sorted T cell population. Each sorted fraction had its genomic DNA isolated and then quantified by UV absorbance on a Nanodrop 2000c.

The chain couples TRBV5-4 to TRBJ2-7; 7 bases in the middle match TRBD1. The clonotype originates from a man between 18 and 35 years old in good health. Sequenced: memory CD4+ T cells sorted from blood. In the paper's terms, the cell subset or site label means: CD45RA-negative fraction. The CDR3 has the sequence CASSHRQGPTPYEQYF. The nucleotide sequence is TGTGCCAGCAGCCACCGACAGGGACCAACTCCCTACGAGCAGTACTTC.